The sequence of this T cell receptor beta chain was determined in a study of cytomegalovirus exposure and HLA in healthy donors. Amplification used 60 Vbeta primers and 13 Jbeta primers. The method was immunoSEQ multiplex PCR; TCRdb's version includes in-frame clones alone and lacks a portion of them. The sample records approximately 180,000 clones, over 65% being singletons. Germline loops: CDR1 MDHEN, CDR2 SYDVKM. V shed 8 bases and J 2 bases; nucleotides not matched to a gene: 8. The CDR3 contains 15 residues. This receptor was obtained from a woman younger than 45 in good health and CMV-seropositive. The rearrangement uses TRBV28 and TRBJ2-1, with 8 bases that match TRBD1. The sequencing input was PBMCs. CDR3 region: CASQIDRGPYNEQFF. CDR3 DNA sequence: TGTGCCAGCCAAATAGACAGGGGCCCCTACAATGAGCAGTTCTTC.